The clone carrying this T cell receptor (beta chain) was detected a few times. TCRdb recomputed calls from the RT-PCR reads with MiXCR, one row per CDR3 protein. Among about 680,000 distinct CDR3 sequences listed, 14% were seen once. The germline V and J ends were trimmed by 0 bases and 1 base, with 11 bases remaining between them. The CDR3 totals 15 residues. CDR1 is DFQATT, CDR2 SNEGSKA, per germline (reference sequence). The chain employs TRBV20-1 and TRBJ2-3; weak D call: TRBD2 (6 bases). The receptor comes from a female donor in good health, serving as a healthy control. Sequencing input: memory CD4+ T cells from blood. The CDR3 region has the DNA TGCAGTGCTAGAGATCAGCAGCGGGGCACAGATACGCAGTATTTT. Translation: CSARDQQRGTDTQYF.